The entry below gives a single T cell receptor beta chain sequence along with its context. The antigen remains undetermined. The sample comes from a study of regulatory T cells. Study-wide results and limits: Patient CD8+ T cells trended toward lower Shannon entropy than controls. In patients, unique TRB V-J pairs were restricted and V/J usage skewed, especially in Tregs.

Germline lookup yields CDR1 SGHVS and CDR2 FQNEAQ. With 1 base clipped from V and 6 bases from J, the junction kept 2 bases outside the gene matches. This CDR3 region has 13 residues. The primer mix had 52 TRBV and 13 TRBJ primers. TCRdb's table, derived via immunoSEQ multiplex PCR, lists solely in-frame clones and lacks some. The profile shows around 6,300 clones, under 90% of them singletons. Every patient with CD3G deficiency had evidence of autoimmunity. Patients, 2 to 39 years old, had expanded memory T-cell proportions. The chain has TRBV7-8 and TRBJ2-7; TRBD1 matches at 8 bases. Sequencing was done on a sample of CD8+ T cells sorted from blood. This receptor was identified in a child aged 10-17 years with CD3G deficiency. CDR3 amino acids: CASSLETGVEQYF. The CDR3 DNA follows: TGTGCCAGCAGCTTAGAGACAGGGGTCGAGCAGTACTTC.